The present TCR beta chain was sequenced within a study of T-cell memory formation after mild COVID-19. Study results and limitations: Most CD4+ clones that shrank were in CM and EM, while CD8+ ones turned up in EMRA. There were some responding clones in pre-infection memory, which suggested that cross-reactive memory had joined.

This clonotype has only one observation. The antigen is not known. TCRdb fed the 5' RACE reads into MiXCR, producing one record per CDR3 protein. The table includes hundreds of thousands of distinct CDR3 sequences, less than 25% detected once. Germline CDR1 and CDR2: SNHLY and FYNNEI. Trimming removed 0 bases at V and 0 bases at J, with 3 bases between. CDR3 length: 13 residues. The sequence came from an adult woman who had mild COVID-19 (a few samples of this study predate the infection). Cell type and time point are not known. The V gene is TRBV2, the J gene TRBJ2-7; D is unresolved. The material sequenced was PBMCs or a T cell subset sorted from them (not recorded which). The CDR3 bases are TGTGCCAGCAGTGAAGCGCTCTCCTACGAGCAGTACTTC. It codes for CASSEALSYEQYF.